These 15 T cell receptor beta chains were all obtained from the same sample, sequenced in a study of blood T cell repertoires in COVID-19. Generated by immunoSEQ multiplex PCR, the TCRdb table keeps only in-frame clones and is missing some. The repertoire holds around 8,800 clones, with roughly nine tenths as singletons. Material for sequencing was peripheral blood. These receptors all stem from a man in his 60s with acute or convalescent COVID-19.

This chain connects TRBV7-2 to TRBJ2-1, with 9 bases aligning to TRBD1. Per germline, CDR1 SGHTA and CDR2 FQGNSA. The CDR3 has 17 amino acids. V lost 1 base and J lost 7; bases outside the gene matches: 11. CDR3 nucleotides: TGTGCCAGCAGCTTAGTCGGGACAGGGTCTAGAGGGAATGAGCAGTTCTTC. Residues: CASSLVGTGSRGNEQFF.

The chain combines TRBV27 with TRBJ1-1, with TRBD1 identical over 9 bases. V dropped 8 bases and J dropped 6; count of bases not matched to a gene: 16. The CDR3 has 16 amino acids. Germline V gene sequence: CDR1 MNHEY, CDR2 SMNVEV (reference sequence). For the CDR3, the DNA is TGTGCCAGCGGGCCTTTATCCGGGACAGGGAAGGCTGAAGCTTTCTTT. This codes for CASGPLSGTGKAEAFF.

V usage is TRBV7-9 and J usage is TRBJ1-1; D unclear. The V and J ends lost 6 bases and 0 bases respectively, with 11 bases between them. The CDR3 has 14 residues. Germline lookup yields CDR1 SEHNR and CDR2 FQNEAQ (reference sequence). In nucleotides, the CDR3 is TGTGCCAGCAGTCACAATAACGTGAACACTGAAGCTTTCTTT. Encoded protein: CASSHNNVNTEAFF.

The V and J genes are TRBV5-4 and TRBJ1-6, with 7 bases aligning to TRBD1. Unmatched junction bases numbered 4, after V lost 2 bases and J lost 5 bases. The length of the CDR3 is 15 residues. Germline lookup yields CDR1 SGHNT and CDR2 YYREEE (reference sequence). CDR3 amino acids: CASSLRQGDNSPLHF. CDR3 DNA sequence: TGTGCCAGCAGCTTACGGCAGGGGGATAATTCACCCCTCCACTTT.

The V gene is TRBV6-5, the J gene TRBJ2-1; D might be TRBD1 (6 bases). Germline V gives CDR1 MNHEY, CDR2 SVGAGI. The CDR3 runs to 13 residues. V lost 6 bases, J lost 4 bases, and 10 bases lay in between. The CDR3 loop reads CASRTGPYNEQFF. CDR3 nucleotides: TGTGCCAGCAGGACAGGACCATACAATGAGCAGTTCTTC.

This chain links TRBV7-2 with TRBJ1-3; possible D gene TRBD1, 5 bases. This CDR3 has 16 residues. The germline gives CDR1 SGHTA, CDR2 FQGNSA. V was trimmed by 5 bases and J by 3 bases, leaving 17 bases between them. For the CDR3, the DNA is TGTGCCAGCAGCCCAAACGAGGCCAGGGATGGAAACACCATATATTTT. Amino acids: CASSPNEARDGNTIYF.

CDR3 region: CASARQQMNTEAFF. The DNA for the CDR3 is TGTGCCAGCGCACGACAGCAGATGAACACTGAAGCTTTCTTT. The chain employs TRBV6-5 and TRBJ1-1; D possibly corresponds to TRBD1 (5 bases). Germline CDR1 and CDR2: MNHEY and SVGAGI. V was shortened by 8 bases and J by 0 bases, with 13 bases between the two germline ends. The CDR3 extends over 14 amino acids.

J is TRBJ1-2 and V is TRBV27, with D possibly matching TRBD1 (6 bases). Trimming stripped 6 bases from V and 8 bases from J, with 13 bases between. Germline-derived CDR1 and CDR2 are MNHEY and SMNVEV (reference sequence). This CDR3 has 12 amino acids. The CDR3 DNA reads as TGTGCCAGCAGGCGGGGGGCTTCGGGCTACACCTTC. Its translation is CASRRGASGYTF.

The J gene is TRBJ2-2, the V gene TRBV4-2, with 7 nucleotides matching TRBD2. The V and J ends lost 0 bases and 1 base, in that order; junction bases with no gene match: 5. Germline-derived CDR1 and CDR2 are LGHNA and YNFKEQ. CDR3 length equals 17 residues. The CDR3 nucleotides read TGTGCCAGCAGCCAAGAAGGAAGGACTAGGAACACCGGGGAGCTGTTTTTT. It translates to CASSQEGRTRNTGELFF.

This clone was detected once. The rearrangement uses TRBV11-3 and TRBJ2-2, with D tentatively TRBD1 (6 bases). Germline V gives CDR1 SGHNT, CDR2 YENEEA. This CDR3 has 19 residues. V lost 3 bases to trimming and J lost 4 bases, with 24 bases between them. The CDR3 loop reads CASSLGPSGTSSTTGELFF. DNA of the CDR3: TGTGCCAGCAGCTTGGGTCCCTCCGGGACATCCTCTACCACCGGGGAGCTGTTTTTT. The whole variable domain, remainder taken from reference TRBV11-3 and TRBJ2-2, is EAGVVQSPRYKIIEKKQPVAFWCNPISGHNTLYWYLQNLGQGPELLIRYENEEAVDDSQLPKDRFSAERLKGVDSTLKIQPAELGDSAVYLCASSLGPSGTSSTTGELFFGEGSRLTVL.

This chain joins TRBV9 and TRBJ2-3; D is possibly TRBD1 (6 bases). Per germline, CDR1 SGDLS and CDR2 YYNGEE. This CDR3 contains 14 residues. Trimming left V 0 bases short and J 9 bases short, with 14 bases between. CDR3 nucleotide sequence: TGTGCCAGCAGCGTAGGTCAGGGGCACGGGACGCAGTATTTT. Protein sequence: CASSVGQGHGTQYF.

The CDR3: CASSARDYNTGELFF. CDR3 DNA: TGTGCCAGCAGCGCCCGGGATTACAACACCGGGGAGCTGTTTTTT. The rearrangement joins TRBV9 to TRBJ2-2; weak D call: TRBD2 (5 bases). Per germline, CDR1 SGDLS and CDR2 YYNGEE. V was shortened by 3 bases and J by 2 bases, with 11 bases between the two germline ends. The CDR3 is made up of 15 amino acids. Complete variable domain (other parts from reference TRBV9 and TRBJ2-2): DSGVTQTPKHLITATGQRVTLRCSPRSGDLSVYWYQQSLDQGLQFLIQYYNGEERAKGNILERFSAQQFPDLHSELNLSSLELGDSALYFCASSARDYNTGELFFGEGSRLTVL.

This chain uses TRBV15 with TRBJ2-7; TRBD2 is a possible D gene (6 bases). Germline CDR1 is LNHNV and CDR2 is YYDKDF (reference sequence). There are 15 residues in the CDR3. V was pared by 1 base and J by 2 bases, with 12 bases between. The CDR3 DNA reads TGTGCCACCAGCAGAGGGGGAGGCGGGACCTACGAGCAGTACTTC. It is translated as CATSRGGGGTYEQYF.

The chain uses TRBV5-1 and TRBJ2-7; D is undetermined. The germline V and J ends were trimmed by 0 bases and 4 bases, with 8 bases remaining between them. Germline CDR1 SGHRS, CDR2 YFSETQ. The CDR3 totals 13 residues. The CDR3 coding sequence is TGCGCCAGCAGCTTGGGGAGTCAGTACGAGCAGTACTTC. This codes for CASSLGSQYEQYF.

V usage is TRBV4-2 and J usage is TRBJ2-3, with 7 bases that match TRBD1. The ends lost 0 bases at V and 3 bases at J; junction bases unmatched: 6. The CDR3 sequence is 16 residues long. The germline V gene has CDR1 LGHNA and CDR2 YNFKEQ. The DNA for the CDR3 is TGTGCCAGCAGCCAAGAGACAGGGTATGCTACAGATACGCAGTATTTT. It specifies CASSQETGYATDTQYF.